The 30 T cell receptor beta chains below were found in one sample sequenced in a study of T cells after yellow fever vaccination. TCRdb processed the 5' RACE reads anew with MiXCR; each CDR3 protein has one entry. The sample yields approximately 600,000 distinct CDR3 sequences, around an eighth seen once. Here the sequenced sample was PBMCs, taken on the day of the yellow fever booster vaccination. Source of these receptors: a man younger than 40 who received the YFV17D yellow fever vaccine.

CDR3 in amino acids: CAISESSPDTQYF. The CDR3 DNA reads as TGTGCCATCAGTGAGAGTAGCCCAGATACGCAGTATTTT. The chain has TRBV10-3 and TRBJ2-3; D remains unclear. The ends were cut back, 2 bases at V and 4 bases at J, with 7 bases in the middle. In germline, CDR1 is ENHRY, CDR2 SYGVKD. The CDR3 totals 13 residues.

The V and J genes are TRBV12-3 or TRBV12-4 and TRBJ1-5, with D hard to call. The CDR3 consists of 16 residues. Deletions cut 7 bases from V and 2 bases from J, with 18 bases between. The CDR3 spells CASTSVVGSGNQPQHF. As DNA, the CDR3 is TGTGCCAGCACCTCGGTAGTCGGGTCTGGCAATCAGCCCCAGCATTTT.

The CDR3 protein is CASSEGQGGQPQHF. The CDR3 DNA follows: TGTGCCAGCAGCGAGGGACAGGGCGGACAGCCCCAGCATTTT. The chain recombines TRBV7-2 with TRBJ1-5; 9 nucleotides match TRBD1. The V and J ends lost 5 bases and 7 bases, in that order; junction bases with no gene match: 6. This CDR3 is 14 amino acids long. From germline, CDR1 is SGHTA and CDR2 FQGNSA. Together with reference TRBV7-2 and TRBJ1-5, the CDR3 gives the full variable domain: GAGVSQSPSNKVTEKGKDVELRCDPISGHTALYWYRQSLGQGLEFLIYFQGNSAPDKSGLPSDRFSAERTGGSVSTLTIQRTQQEDSAVYLCASSEGQGGQPQHFGDGTRLSIL.

There are a few counts of this clonotype. The chain employs TRBV12-3 or TRBV12-4 and TRBJ2-1, with D perhaps being TRBD1 or TRBD2 (6 bases each). This CDR3 has 15 residues. The V end was cut by 10 bases, the J end by 2 bases, with 18 bases between. The CDR3 nucleotides are TGTGCCAATCTTAAGGGGGACTCACCCTACAATGAGCAGTTCTTC. Residues: CANLKGDSPYNEQFF.

Ten or more counts support this clonotype. The V gene is TRBV27, the J gene TRBJ2-1, with TRBD2 matching over 11 bases. J gave up 5 bases and V 10 bases, and 13 bases lay outside the gene matches. The CDR3 length is 16 residues. Germline CDR1 is MNHEY and CDR2 is SMNVEV (reference sequence). CDR3: CATTATGTSGDNEQFF. Written as DNA, the CDR3 is TGTGCCACCACCGCTACCGGGACTAGCGGTGACAATGAGCAGTTCTTC.

This clonotype was detected a few times. V gene TRBV28 combines with J gene TRBJ2-7; a possible D gene is TRBD2 (5 bases). Germline V CDR1 and CDR2: MDHEN, SYDVKM. The CDR3 length is 14 residues. The germline V and J ends were trimmed by 7 bases and 2 bases, with 15 bases remaining between them. The CDR3 DNA reads as TGTGCCAGCAACGGAGGTCACTCCGCCTACGAGCAGTACTTC. Protein sequence: CASNGGHSAYEQYF.

This clonotype was seen many times. V and J are TRBV6-5 and TRBJ2-1; 7 bases are shared with TRBD2. CDR3 length: 18 amino acids. V was pared by 0 bases and J by 6 bases, with 14 bases of the junction left unmatched. CDR1 is MNHEY and CDR2 is SVGAGI in the germline V gene. This chain's CDR3 is CASSYSWGAAGRFNEQFF. The CDR3 bases are TGTGCCAGCAGTTACTCGTGGGGTGCAGCGGGAAGGTTCAATGAGCAGTTCTTC.

The chain is built from TRBV20-1 and TRBJ2-3; the D gene could be TRBD1 or TRBD2 (7 bases each). The CDR3 extends over 18 amino acids. The V gene's germline CDR1 is DFQATT and CDR2 SNEGSKA (reference sequence). CDR3 bases: TGCAGCGCTCATCGGTCAGGGGGAGGGCCCTCACGCTCCAGTACGCAGTATTTT. It encodes CSAHRSGGGPSRSSTQYF.

The CDR3 reads CASSHGPSITEAFF. The DNA of the CDR3 is TGCGCCAGCAGCCACGGCCCCAGTATCACTGAAGCTTTCTTT. The gene calls are TRBV5-1 and TRBJ1-1; D ambiguous. The CDR3 has 14 amino acids. The V gene lost 4 bases and the J gene lost 4 bases, with 14 bases spanning the gap. Germline-derived CDR1 and CDR2 are SGHRS and YFSETQ.

This clonotype has more than one count but fewer than ten. The gene calls are TRBV4-3 and TRBJ2-5; D may correspond to TRBD1 or TRBD2 (5 bases each). The CDR3 totals 16 residues. Trimming removed 2 bases at V and 3 bases at J, with 16 bases between. CDR1 is LGHNA and CDR2 is YSLEER in the germline V gene. The CDR3 reads CASSQTRTGREETQYF. The CDR3 bases are TGCGCCAGCAGCCAAACTAGAACAGGCCGGGAAGAGACCCAGTACTTC.

The V call is TRBV29-1, the J call TRBJ2-5, with 7 bases lining up with TRBD1. Germline-derived CDR1 and CDR2 are SQVTM and ANQGSEA. The V and J ends lost 6 bases and 2 bases, in that order; junction bases with no gene match: 9. The CDR3 sequence is 14 residues long. The DNA for the CDR3 is TGCAGCGTGCTCGACAGGGATGGACAAGAGACCCAGTACTTC. Protein product: CSVLDRDGQETQYF.

Ten or more counts support this clonotype. J is TRBJ2-7 and V is TRBV10-3; 7 bases map to TRBD1. The V and J ends lost 7 bases and 4 bases, in that order; junction bases with no gene match: 4. This CDR3 contains 12 residues. CDR1 and CDR2 from the germline V gene are ENHRY and SYGVKD. The DNA for the CDR3 is TGTGCCATCACAGACAGGGATTACGAGCAGTACTTC. Its translation is CAITDRDYEQYF.

Only a few counts were recorded for this clonotype. V and J are TRBV12-3 or TRBV12-4 and TRBJ1-1; 8 nucleotides match TRBD1. The CDR3 covers 16 residues. Germline trimming cut 5 bases from V and 0 bases from J; bases unmatched to any gene: 8. CDR3 coding DNA: TGTGCCAGCAGTACAGGGGGGGGACGGATGAACACTGAAGCTTTCTTT. This codes for CASSTGGGRMNTEAFF.

This clonotype has ten or more counts. The chain uses TRBV28 and TRBJ1-4; TRBD1 agrees at 7 bases. Germline V gene sequence: CDR1 MDHEN, CDR2 SYDVKM. The CDR3 is made up of 15 amino acids. Trimming cost V 5 bases and J 4 bases; bases outside gene matches: 7. CDR3 bases: TGTGCCAGCAGTGTTGGAGGGACAGTTAATGAAAAACTGTTTTTT. Its protein product is CASSVGGTVNEKLFF.

This chain joins TRBV5-1 and TRBJ2-1; 7 nucleotides align to TRBD2. The CDR3 contains 13 residues. Trimming at V came to 1 base and at J to 8 bases, leaving 3 bases not matched to a gene. Per the germline V gene, CDR1 is SGHRS and CDR2 is YFSETQ. CDR3 nucleotides: TGCGCCAGCAGCTTGTATGCGGGGGATGAGCAGTTCTTC. Amino acids: CASSLYAGDEQFF.

CDR3 nucleotides: TGCAGTGCTAGAAAGTTCAGAAACATTCAGTACTTC. Translation: CSARKFRNIQYF. The genes are TRBV20-1 and TRBJ2-4; D unclear. The V end lost 2 bases, the J end lost 6 bases, and 8 bases lay between the germline ends. The CDR3 sequence is 12 residues long. The germline gives CDR1 DFQATT, CDR2 SNEGSKA (reference sequence).

This clonotype was seen at least ten times. This chain connects TRBV20-1 to TRBJ2-3; 7 bases align to TRBD1. Germline trimming cut 6 bases from V and 3 bases from J; bases unmatched to any gene: 9. Germline CDR1 and CDR2: DFQATT and SNEGSKA (reference sequence). The CDR3 spans 14 residues. Here the CDR3 DNA reads TGCAGTGCGGAGGTGCGGACAGGAACAGATACGCAGTATTTT. It codes for CSAEVRTGTDTQYF.

This rearrangement joins TRBV3-1 to TRBJ2-1, with TRBD2 matching over 9 bases. The CDR3 loop spans 15 amino acids. With 4 bases clipped from V and 6 bases from J, the junction kept 7 bases outside the gene matches. Germline lookup yields CDR1 LGHDT and CDR2 YNNKEL (reference sequence). CDR3 protein: CASSPSGRIANEQFF. DNA for the CDR3: TGTGCCAGCAGCCCGAGCGGGAGGATTGCCAATGAGCAGTTCTTC.

The chain employs TRBV6-1 and TRBJ2-1; TRBD1 might be the D (6 bases). This CDR3 spans 14 amino acids. Trimming shortened V by 6 bases and J by 5 bases, and 14 bases separated the two germline ends. Germline-derived CDR1 and CDR2 are MNHNS and SASEGT. The CDR3 region has the DNA TGTGCCAGCAGGATAGGACAGAAGGACAATGAGCAGTTCTTC. Translated, it gives CASRIGQKDNEQFF.

This clonotype was seen only a few times. V gene TRBV18 combines with J gene TRBJ2-2, with TRBD1 matching 9 bases. CDR3 size: 18 residues. The junction had 15 bases not matched to a gene; V was cut back by 3 bases and J by 7 bases. The germline gives CDR1 KGHSH, CDR2 LQKENI. In DNA form, the CDR3 reads TGTGCCAGCTCACCCCTCGCACAGGGGGCGACGGACGTCGGGGAGCTGTTTTTT. Its protein product is CASSPLAQGATDVGELFF.

This clonotype turned up a few times. This rearrangement joins TRBV7-2 to TRBJ1-1; D ambiguous. CDR1 and CDR2 (germline): SGHTA, FQGNSA. The V end was cut by 3 bases, the J end by 6 bases, with 8 bases between. This CDR3 region has 12 residues. This CDR3 reads CASSFMRAEAFF. Written as DNA, the CDR3 is TGTGCCAGCAGCTTTATGAGGGCTGAAGCTTTCTTT.

This clonotype was recorded a few times. The rearrangement links TRBV7-6 to TRBJ2-1; 9 bases match TRBD2. The CDR3 is 15 residues long. The V and J ends lost 1 base and 9 bases, in that order; junction bases with no gene match: 7. Germline V CDR1 and CDR2: SGHVS, FNYEAQ. The CDR3 is CASSLVGGRAGEQFF. The CDR3 DNA follows: TGTGCCAGCAGCTTAGTGGGCGGGAGGGCCGGTGAGCAGTTCTTC.

The V and J genes are TRBV7-8 and TRBJ2-3; possible D gene TRBD2, 6 bases. The CDR3 covers 15 residues. V was clipped by 3 bases and J by 6 bases, with 16 bases between them. The germline V gene has CDR1 SGHVS and CDR2 FQNEAQ. CDR3 region: CASSFELRDSDTQYF. CDR3 nucleotides: TGTGCCAGCAGCTTTGAACTTCGGGACTCTGATACGCAGTATTTT.

This clonotype was detected only a few times. This chain connects TRBV11-2 to TRBJ1-1; no clear D gene. Trimming shortened V by 4 bases and J by 5 bases, and 8 bases separated the two germline ends. The CDR3 sequence is 12 residues long. In germline, CDR1 is SGHAT, CDR2 FQNNGV. This CDR3 is CASSSQSTEAFF. The CDR3 region has the DNA TGTGCCAGCAGCTCGCAGTCGACTGAAGCTTTCTTT.

This clonotype came up many times. This chain connects TRBV20-1 to TRBJ1-1, with D possibly TRBD1 on 6 matching bases. Trimming removed 3 bases from V and 3 bases from J, with 17 bases in between. Germline lookup yields CDR1 DFQATT and CDR2 SNEGSKA (reference sequence). The CDR3 covers 15 residues. The CDR3 sequence: CSARDTGIGDTEAFF. The CDR3 DNA sequence: TGCAGTGCTAGGGATACAGGGATTGGGGACACTGAAGCTTTCTTT.

The chain combines TRBV7-2 with TRBJ2-1; D unclear. The CDR3 spans 14 residues. Germline loops: CDR1 SGHTA, CDR2 FQGNSA. Trimming cost V 1 base and J 3 bases, with 7 bases left between them. The CDR3 spells CASSLGWSYNEQFF. Written as DNA, the CDR3 is TGTGCCAGCAGCTTAGGGTGGAGCTACAATGAGCAGTTCTTC.

This clonotype occurred a few times. The chain joins TRBV20-1 to TRBJ1-2; D gene uncertain. The germline CDR1 and CDR2 sequences are DFQATT and SNEGSKA (reference sequence). The V gene lost 0 bases and the J gene lost 4 bases, with 9 bases spanning the gap. The CDR3 runs 13 residues. The CDR3 DNA reads TGCAGTGCTAGAGATCTCGCCAGCTATGGCTACACCTTC. It specifies CSARDLASYGYTF.

This chain connects TRBV20-1 to TRBJ2-3, with D unresolved. The CDR3 spans 12 residues. Trimming stripped 6 bases from V and 6 bases from J, with 13 bases between. The germline V gene has CDR1 DFQATT and CDR2 SNEGSKA (reference sequence). CDR3 sequence reads: CSASVPPDTQYF. The CDR3 nucleotides are TGCAGTGCCTCCGTACCCCCTGATACGCAGTATTTT.

This clonotype was picked up many times. This chain links TRBV7-2 with TRBJ2-1; D gene ambiguous. V shed 2 bases and J shed 4 bases, with 18 bases lying between them. Per the germline V gene, CDR1 is SGHTA and CDR2 is FQGNSA. CDR3 length equals 17 residues. The CDR3 here is CASSLQAPLLGYNEQFF. Written as DNA, the CDR3 is TGTGCCAGCAGCTTACAGGCTCCCCTGCTGGGGTACAATGAGCAGTTCTTC. Filled out from reference TRBV7-2 and TRBJ2-1, the complete variable domain reads GAGVSQSPSNKVTEKGKDVELRCDPISGHTALYWYRQSLGQGLEFLIYFQGNSAPDKSGLPSDRFSAERTGGSVSTLTIQRTQQEDSAVYLCASSLQAPLLGYNEQFFGPGTRLTVL.

This clonotype was seen a few times. The rearrangement links TRBV18 to TRBJ2-1; perhaps TRBD2 as D (5 bases). Trimming cost V 1 base and J 5 bases, with 9 bases left between them. The CDR3 runs to 14 residues. Per the germline V gene, CDR1 is KGHSH and CDR2 is LQKENI. This CDR3 reads CASSPQTGNNEQFF. CDR3 in DNA: TGTGCCAGCTCACCACAAACGGGAAACAATGAGCAGTTCTTC.